The clone carrying this TCR beta chain has just one count. The antigen remains unidentified. Germline CDR1 reads MNHEY; CDR2 reads SVGAGI. CDR3 size: 14 residues. V shed 6 bases and J shed 0 bases, with 10 bases lying between them. This specimen belongs to a study of T cell responses to AZD1222 COVID-19 vaccine. Findings and limits, study-wide: Clonal diversity may have been underestimated in mostly white British donors. Only six people who got AZD1222 tested seropositive at baseline. Within unmutated variant regions lay the reported targets of nearly half of spike-specific TCRs.

Profiled with immunoSEQ multiplex PCR; TCRdb holds only in-frame clones, not every one. The repertoire has fewer than 120,000 clones, around 90% of them found once; the top ten carry more than 1.5%. The V and J genes are TRBV6-5 and TRBJ2-3, with D possibly matching TRBD1 (5 bases). The sequence was collected from an adult in good health. The specimen was peripheral blood, collected on day 0 of AZD1222 vaccination. CDR3 amino acids: CASRGQTSTDTQYF. The DNA for the CDR3 is TGTGCCAGCAGGGGGCAGACTAGCACAGATACGCAGTATTTT.